The rows below give T cell receptor beta chains drawn from one sample of a study of T cells in Graves' hyperthyroidism and ophthalmopathy. TCRdb passed the multiplex PCR reads through MiXCR, listing each CDR3 protein once. The top ten hold roughly 20% of the sample, which has some 380,000 distinct CDR3 sequences, approximately 15% seen once. Sequencing was performed on blood. The receptor set was obtained from a man younger than 40 with Graves' hyperthyroidism that later progressed to Graves' ophthalmopathy. CDR3s include the opening cysteine and the closing phenylalanine or tryptophan. The D gene is left open where the match is weak. Only part of the rows carry a size: once, few, many, or a class if the clone is expanded.

size	D	V	J	CDR3	DNA
.	TRBD1	TRBV28	TRBJ1-4	CASSRTGQREKLFF	TGTGCCAGCAGTCGGACAGGCCAGAGGGAAAAACTGTTTTTT
many	.	TRBV5-1	TRBJ1-2	CASSTGTEVYGYTF	TGCGCCAGCAGCACCGGGACGGAAGTCTATGGCTACACCTTC
.	.	TRBV20-1	TRBJ1-1	CSARRPGRSMNTEAFF	TGCAGTGCGAGAAGACCGGGACGATCAATGAACACTGAAGCTTTCTTT
.	.	TRBV20-1	TRBJ1-6	CSARGLGPASSYNSPLHF	TGCAGTGCTAGAGGACTGGGGCCGGCGAGCTCCTATAATTCACCCCTCCACTTT
few	.	TRBV6-1	TRBJ2-7	CASSLDSYSSYEQYF	TGTGCCAGCAGTCTGGACAGTTATAGCTCCTACGAGCAGTACTTC
few	TRBD1	TRBV7-2	TRBJ1-2	CASSTYRGCNYGYTF	TGTGCCAGCAGCACGTACAGGGGGTGCAACTATGGCTACACCTTC
.	.	TRBV11-1	TRBJ2-1	CASSLGGSQETQFF	TGTGCCAGCAGCTTAGGGGGCAGCCAAGAGACCCAGTTCTTC
.	.	TRBV9	TRBJ2-6	CASSVDWDKSSGANVLTF	TGTGCCAGCAGCGTAGACTGGGACAAGAGCTCTGGGGCCAACGTCCTGACTTTC
.	TRBD2	TRBV12-3/TRBV12-4	TRBJ2-2	CASSLGIGLAGVGRTGELFF	TGTGCCAGCAGTTTAGGAATAGGACTAGCGGGGGTAGGTCGGACCGGGGAGCTGTTTTTT
.	TRBD1	TRBV6-5	TRBJ1-1	CASSYSRDRVANTEAFF	TGTGCCAGCAGTTACTCGCGGGACAGGGTGGCGAACACTGAAGCTTTCTTT
few	.	TRBV28	TRBJ2-7	CASQTSWTYEQYF	TGTGCCAGCCAAACTAGCTGGACCTACGAGCAGTACTTC
.	TRBD1	TRBV6-1	TRBJ1-1	CASTPGQGWTEAFF	TGTGCCAGCACACCGGGACAGGGGTGGACTGAAGCTTTCTTT
many	.	TRBV11-2	TRBJ2-5	CASSLDLRDQETQYF	TGTGCCAGCAGCTTAGATTTAAGGGATCAAGAGACCCAGTACTTC
.	TRBD1	TRBV20-1	TRBJ1-5	CSAREGQGGPQHF	TGCAGTGCTAGAGAGGGACAGGGCGGACCCCAGCATTTT
few	TRBD2	TRBV10-2	TRBJ2-1	CASSKTRGGVNEQFF	TGCGCCAGCAGTAAGACGCGTGGGGGGGTAAATGAGCAGTTCTTC
many	TRBD2	TRBV9	TRBJ2-3	CASRPGLVTDTQYF	TGTGCCAGCAGGCCGGGACTAGTCACAGATACGCAGTATTTT
.	.	TRBV28	TRBJ1-4	CASSFRDSHNEKLFF	TGTGCCAGCAGTTTCCGGGATTCTCATAATGAAAAACTGTTTTTT
few	TRBD2	TRBV6-1	TRBJ2-3	CASMSAVGTSETDTQYF	TGTGCCAGCATGTCCGCCGTCGGGACTAGCGAAACAGATACGCAGTATTTT
few	.	TRBV6-5	TRBJ2-7	CASSYGRGPTYRQYF	TGTGCCAGCAGTTACGGGCGGGGGCCAACCTACCGGCAGTACTTC
.	TRBD1	TRBV13	TRBJ2-7	CASSQRTGDDEQYF	TGTGCCAGCAGCCAGAGGACAGGGGACGACGAGCAGTACTTC
many	.	TRBV20-1	TRBJ2-7	CSARDPLGLSYEQYF	TGCAGTGCTAGAGATCCCTTGGGACTGTCCTACGAGCAGTACTTC
.	TRBD1	TRBV11-2	TRBJ1-2	CVSSSPGTGVGSYTF	TGTGTCAGCAGCTCCCCCGGGACAGGGGTTGGAAGCTACACCTTC